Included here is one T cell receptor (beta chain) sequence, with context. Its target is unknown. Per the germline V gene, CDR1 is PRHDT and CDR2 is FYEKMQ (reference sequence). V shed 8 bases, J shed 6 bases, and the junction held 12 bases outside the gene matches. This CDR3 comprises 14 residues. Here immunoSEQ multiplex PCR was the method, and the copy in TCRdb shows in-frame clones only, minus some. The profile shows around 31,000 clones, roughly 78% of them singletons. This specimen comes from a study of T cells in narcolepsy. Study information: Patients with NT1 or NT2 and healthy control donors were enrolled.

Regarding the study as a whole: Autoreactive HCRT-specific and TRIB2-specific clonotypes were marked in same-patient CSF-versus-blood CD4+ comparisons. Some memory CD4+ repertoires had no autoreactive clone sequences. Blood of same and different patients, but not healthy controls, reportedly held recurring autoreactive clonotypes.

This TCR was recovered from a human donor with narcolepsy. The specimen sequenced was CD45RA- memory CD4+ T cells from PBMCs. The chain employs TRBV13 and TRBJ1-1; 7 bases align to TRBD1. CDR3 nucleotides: TGTGCCAGCCTCCAGGGACAGCATTTGGCTGAAGCTTTCTTT. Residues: CASLQGQHLAEAFF.